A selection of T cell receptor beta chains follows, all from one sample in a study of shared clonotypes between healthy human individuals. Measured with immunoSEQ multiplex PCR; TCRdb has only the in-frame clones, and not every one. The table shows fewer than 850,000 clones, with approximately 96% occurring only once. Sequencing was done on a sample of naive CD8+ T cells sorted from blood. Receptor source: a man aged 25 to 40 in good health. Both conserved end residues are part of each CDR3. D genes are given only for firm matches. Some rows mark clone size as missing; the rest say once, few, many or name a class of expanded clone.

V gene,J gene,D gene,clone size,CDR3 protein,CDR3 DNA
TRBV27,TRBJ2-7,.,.,CASTRIGGGYEQYF,TGTGCCAGCACCCGGATCGGGGGTGGCTACGAGCAGTACTTC
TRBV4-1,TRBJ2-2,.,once,CASRGESTGELFF,TGCGCCAGCAGGGGCGAATCCACCGGGGAGCTGTTTTTT
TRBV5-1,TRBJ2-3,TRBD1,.,CASSLSLGGQGGTDTQYF,TGCGCCAGCAGCTTGTCTTTAGGTGGGCAGGGGGGCACAGATACGCAGTATTTT
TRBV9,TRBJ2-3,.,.,CASSVSGRNTDTQYF,TGTGCCAGCAGCGTATCTGGCCGGAACACAGATACGCAGTATTTT
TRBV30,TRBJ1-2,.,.,CAWSTVHKSELYTF,TGTGCCTGGAGTACAGTCCACAAGAGTGAATTGTACACCTTC
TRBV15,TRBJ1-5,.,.,CATSRDLYGPQHF,TGTGCCACCAGCAGAGATCTCTATGGGCCCCAGCATTTT
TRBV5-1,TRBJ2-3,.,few,CASSFTDTQYF,TGCGCCAGCAGCTTCACAGATACGCAGTATTTT
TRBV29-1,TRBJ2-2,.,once,CSVVGSTGELFF,TGCAGCGTTGTGGGCTCGACCGGGGAGCTGTTTTTT
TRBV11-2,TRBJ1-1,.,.,CASSLHQGEGPPENTEAFF,TGTGCCAGCAGCTTACACCAGGGCGAAGGCCCCCCAGAGAACACTGAAGCTTTCTTT
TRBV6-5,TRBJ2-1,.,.,CASSLGTAYEQFF,TGTGCCAGCAGTTTGGGTACGGCCTATGAGCAGTTCTTC
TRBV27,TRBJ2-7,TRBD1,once,CASSITGVGLREQYF,TGTGCCAGCAGTATTACAGGGGTAGGGTTACGCGAGCAGTACTTC
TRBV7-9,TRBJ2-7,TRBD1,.,CASSPEWDRGSYEQYF,TGTGCCAGCAGCCCCGAGTGGGACAGGGGTTCCTACGAGCAGTACTTC
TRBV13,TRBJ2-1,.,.,CASSSTVDNGQFF,TGTGCCAGCAGCTCGACAGTGGACAATGGGCAGTTCTTC
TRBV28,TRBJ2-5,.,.,CASSPHERGQETQYF,TGTGCCAGCAGTCCTCATGAAAGGGGGCAAGAGACCCAGTACTTC
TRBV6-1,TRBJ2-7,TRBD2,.,CASSGTSGKYEQYF,TGTGCCAGCAGTGGGACTAGCGGGAAGTACGAGCAGTACTTC
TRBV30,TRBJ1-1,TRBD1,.,CAWTRQGEAFF,TGTGCCTGGACCCGACAGGGGGAGGCTTTCTTT
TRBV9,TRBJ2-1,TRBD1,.,CASSVGQGARNEQFF,TGTGCCAGCAGCGTAGGACAGGGGGCGCGGAATGAGCAGTTCTTC
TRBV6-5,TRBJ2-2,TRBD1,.,CASSSDRGPGELFF,TGTGCCAGCAGCTCGGACAGGGGGCCCGGGGAGCTGTTTTTT